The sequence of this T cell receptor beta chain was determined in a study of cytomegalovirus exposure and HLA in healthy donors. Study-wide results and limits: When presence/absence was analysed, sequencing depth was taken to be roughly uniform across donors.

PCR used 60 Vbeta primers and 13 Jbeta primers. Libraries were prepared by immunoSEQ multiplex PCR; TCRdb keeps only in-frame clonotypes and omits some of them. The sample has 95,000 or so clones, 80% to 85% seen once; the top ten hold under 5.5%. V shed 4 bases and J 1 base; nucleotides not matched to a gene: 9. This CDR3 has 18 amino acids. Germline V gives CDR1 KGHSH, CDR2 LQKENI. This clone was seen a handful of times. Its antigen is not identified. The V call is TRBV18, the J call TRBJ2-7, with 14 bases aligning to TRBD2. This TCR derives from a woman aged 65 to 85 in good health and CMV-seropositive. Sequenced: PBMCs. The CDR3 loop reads CASSLGTSGSSGSYEQYF. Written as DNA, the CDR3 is TGTGCCAGCTCACTCGGGACTAGCGGGAGTAGTGGTTCCTACGAGCAGTACTTC. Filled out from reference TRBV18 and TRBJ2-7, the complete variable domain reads NAGVMQNPRHLVRRRGQEARLRCSPMKGHSHVYWYRQLPEEGLKFMVYLQKENIIDESGMPKERFSAEFPKEGPSILRIQQVVRGDSAAYFCASSLGTSGSSGSYEQYFGPGTRLTVT.